The 2 T cell receptor beta chains in this list originate from one sample, sequenced in a study of PD-L1 blockade in urothelial cancer. The time point here: pretreatment peripheral blood. Data came from immunoSEQ multiplex PCR; TCRdb stores just in-frame clones and leaves some out. The sample comprises tens of thousands of clones, more than 75% of which are singletons, and roughly 14% rests with the top ten. This sample comprised PBMCs, obtained around atezolizumab (anti-PD-L1) treatment. Receptors originate from a man in his sixties with urothelial cancer.

The chain joins TRBV7-3 to TRBJ2-1; 9 positions agree with TRBD2. After removal of 1 base from V and 5 bases from J, the junction contained 3 bases not matched to a gene. The germline CDR1 and CDR2 sequences are SGHTA and FQGTGA. The CDR3 consists of 15 residues. The CDR3 DNA follows: TGTGCCAGCAGCTTAAGGGGACTAGCAGACAATGAGCAGTTCTTC. It codes for CASSLRGLADNEQFF.

This clone turned up a few times. The chain has TRBV7-6 and TRBJ1-3; D remains ambiguous. The length of the CDR3 is 14 residues. The V gene's germline CDR1 is SGHVS and CDR2 FNYEAQ. The germline V and J ends were trimmed by 5 bases and 10 bases, with 18 bases remaining between them. DNA for the CDR3: TGTGCCAGCAGCCCGGGCTACTCCGGGGAGACCATATATTTT. Protein product: CASSPGYSGETIYF.